Only one count was recorded for the clone carrying this TCR beta chain. This specimen comes from a study of OX40 agonist ivuxolimab in advanced cancers. The CDR3 sequence is 15 residues long. J gave up 1 base and V 5 bases, and 7 bases lay outside the gene matches. Germline values: CDR1 MNHNS, CDR2 SASEGT. Assay: immunoSEQ multiplex PCR; the TCRdb copy retains only in-frame clones and omits some. The data show approximately 82,000 clones, over 85% seen once. This TCR came from an adult with an advanced solid tumor such as melanoma, head and neck, liver or kidney cancer. The rearrangement joins TRBV6-1 to TRBJ2-5; 7 bases are a match to TRBD1. The specimen comprised CD4+ or CD8+ T cells sorted from blood, sampled in a trial of the OX40 agonist ivuxolimab. The CDR3 coding sequence is TGTGCCAGCAGTAGACCCCGACAGGGCCAAGAGACCCAGTACTTC. It yields the protein CASSRPRQGQETQYF.